This TCR beta chain was captured by sequencing in a study of control samples from healthy donors and cancer patients. Assay: immunoSEQ multiplex PCR; the TCRdb copy retains only in-frame clones and omits some. The sample holds 60,000 to 75,000 clones, about 92% seen once. Between the trimmed V and J ends, which lost 4 bases and 8 bases, there was a span of 9 bases. Germline V gene data show CDR1 as MNHEY and CDR2 as SVGEGT. The CDR3 has 12 amino acids. V usage is TRBV6-2 or TRBV6-3 and J usage is TRBJ2-1; D is uncertain. The sample consisted of PBMCs. The clonotype was recovered from a man aged 60-69 years with colorectal cancer. CDR3 region: CASSFEWYEQFF. The CDR3 DNA reads TGTGCCAGCAGTTTCGAGTGGTATGAGCAGTTCTTC.